The 27 T cell receptor beta chains below all came from one sample that was sequenced in a study of OX40 agonist ivuxolimab in advanced cancers. The repertoire was sequenced with immunoSEQ multiplex PCR; TCRdb's copy has only in-frame clones and lacks some. The sample holds 60,000 to 85,000 clones; around 83% are singletons and the top ten take around 1.4%. The sequencing used CD4+ or CD8+ T cells sorted from blood, collected in a trial of the OX40 agonist ivuxolimab. All receptors derive from an adult with an advanced solid tumor such as melanoma, head and neck, liver or kidney cancer.

The count of this clone is one. The chain carries TRBV6-5 and TRBJ2-7; D may be TRBD2 (6 bases). The CDR3 is made up of 15 amino acids. The germline gives CDR1 MNHEY, CDR2 SVGAGI. Trimming shortened V by 6 bases and J by 2 bases, and 17 bases separated the two germline ends. The CDR3 nucleotides read TGTGCCAGCAGCCCCTCATTAGGCGGGACCTACGAGCAGTACTTC. Its translation: CASSPSLGGTYEQYF.

The chain recombines TRBV19 with TRBJ1-5; TRBD1 is a possible D gene (6 bases). V was clipped by 7 bases and J by 2 bases, with 18 bases between them. Germline V CDR1 and CDR2: LNHDA, SQIVND (reference sequence). The CDR3 contains 16 residues. This CDR3 reads CASKKARGGGNQPQHF. The CDR3 coding sequence is TGTGCCAGTAAAAAGGCCAGGGGTGGGGGCAATCAGCCCCAGCATTTT.

V gene TRBV5-4 combines with J gene TRBJ1-2; the D gene is possibly TRBD1 (5 bases). This CDR3 has 14 residues. The V gene lost 4 bases and the J gene lost 4 bases, with 14 bases spanning the gap. CDR1 SGHNT and CDR2 YYREEE come from the germline V gene (reference sequence). The CDR3 DNA reads as TGTGCCAGCAGCAGCCAGGGTCCTTTCTATGGCTACACCTTC. The encoded protein is CASSSQGPFYGYTF.

In the case of this clone: A read error is likely, as this CDR3 ends without the conserved phenylalanine or tryptophan. The rearrangement joins TRBV5-1 to TRBJ1-2, with 7 bases identical to TRBD1. This CDR3 is 15 amino acids long. V gave up 3 bases and J gave up 1 base; unmatched junction bases: 6. Germline CDR1 is SGHRS and CDR2 is YFSETQ. The DNA of the CDR3 is TGCGCCAGCAGCTATGACAGGGCCAATAACTATGGCTACACCCTC. It specifies CASSYDRANNYGYTL.

The J gene is TRBJ2-2, the V gene TRBV6-5; 15 bases map to TRBD2. J lost 9 bases, V lost 8 bases, and 7 bases had no gene match. This CDR3 has 15 amino acids. CDR1 MNHEY and CDR2 SVGAGI come from the germline V gene. The CDR3, as DNA: TGTGCCAGCGGGACTAGCGGGGGGAGGGCCTGGGAGCTGTTTTTT. Translation gives CASGTSGGRAWELFF.

This chain connects TRBV18 to TRBJ1-1; 9 positions match TRBD1. J gave up 4 bases and V 3 bases, and 9 bases lay outside the gene matches. Per the germline V gene, CDR1 is KGHSH and CDR2 is LQKENI. This CDR3 is 16 amino acids long. The CDR3 region is CASSPPSTGGATEAFF. CDR3 nucleotides: TGTGCCAGCTCACCCCCCTCGACAGGGGGAGCCACTGAAGCTTTCTTT.

In its sample, this clone was seen a few times. The chain recombines TRBV19 with TRBJ2-2; TRBD1 aligns across 8 bases. CDR1 is LNHDA, CDR2 SQIVND, per germline (reference sequence). This CDR3 region has 15 residues. Trimming removed 4 bases from V and 5 bases from J; junction bases left unmatched: 6. CDR3 coding DNA: TGTGCCAGTAGTAGTGGACAGGGAAGGACCGGGGAGCTGTTTTTT. Translated: CASSSGQGRTGELFF.

V and J are TRBV5-1 and TRBJ2-5; D possibly corresponds to TRBD2 (7 bases). CDR1 is SGHRS and CDR2 is YFSETQ in the germline V gene. This CDR3 comprises 13 residues. Trimming left V 5 bases short and J 5 bases short, with 13 bases between. CDR3 sequence: CASRAGARETQYF. The DNA for the CDR3 is TGCGCCAGCAGGGCGGGGGCGAGGGAGACCCAGTACTTC.

This clone occurred once. The chain has TRBV7-2 and TRBJ2-7, with D unresolved. CDR1 and CDR2 from the germline V gene are SGHTA and FQGNSA. The V end was cut by 3 bases, the J end by 5 bases, with 14 bases between. This CDR3 comprises 14 residues. CDR3 sequence (DNA): TGTGCCAGCAGCTTTCTAGGAAGCCGTGACGAGCAGTACTTC. Amino acid sequence: CASSFLGSRDEQYF.

V is TRBV6-6 and J is TRBJ2-1; D may correspond to TRBD1 or TRBD2 (7 bases each). The CDR3 has 15 amino acids. The V end lost 6 bases, the J end lost 0 bases, and 12 bases lay between the germline ends. Germline CDR1 MNHNY, CDR2 SVGAGI (reference sequence). CDR3 protein: CASSPRGGSYNEQFF. In nucleotides, the CDR3 is TGTGCCAGCAGCCCCAGGGGGGGCTCCTACAATGAGCAGTTCTTC.

V usage is TRBV7-8 and J usage is TRBJ2-1; D is perhaps TRBD2 (6 bases). Per germline, CDR1 SGHVS and CDR2 FQNEAQ. The CDR3 loop spans 16 amino acids. Trimming shortened V by 1 base and J by 4 bases, and 14 bases separated the two germline ends. CDR3 DNA: TGTGCCAGCAGCTTAGTGGCGACTAGGCGGTACAATGAGCAGTTCTTC. It is translated as CASSLVATRRYNEQFF.

This clone is medium-sized within its sample. This sequence joins TRBV14 and TRBJ2-7, with D perhaps matching TRBD1 (6 bases). Trimming pared 0 bases from V and 4 bases from J, leaving 13 bases between. CDR1 is SGHDN, CDR2 FVKESK, per germline. The CDR3 runs 15 residues. This chain's CDR3 is CASSQDGRGWYEQYF. The CDR3 bases are TGTGCCAGCAGCCAAGACGGCAGGGGCTGGTACGAGCAGTACTTC.

The CDR3 sequence is CASSEAYREAEAFF. In nucleotides, the CDR3 is TGTGCCAGCAGTGAAGCGTACAGGGAGGCTGAAGCTTTCTTT. The chain has TRBV6-1 and TRBJ1-1; TRBD1 is a possible D gene (6 bases). Trimming took 0 bases from V and 6 from J, leaving 11 bases between them. Germline lookup yields CDR1 MNHNS and CDR2 SASEGT. The CDR3 contains 14 residues.

This chain connects TRBV4-1 to TRBJ1-3, with D uncertain. In germline, CDR1 is MGHRA, CDR2 YSYEKL. The CDR3 runs 18 residues. V lost 0 bases and J 0 bases, leaving 15 bases between the germline ends. The CDR3 nucleotides read TGCGCCAGCAGCCAAGATCTCCTCGGGCAGAACTCTGGAAACACCATATATTTT. It encodes CASSQDLLGQNSGNTIYF.

The genes are TRBV6-1 and TRBJ2-1, with a tentative D call TRBD2 (6 bases). CDR1 is MNHNS, CDR2 SASEGT, per germline. The CDR3 totals 12 residues. Trimming pared 7 bases from V and 9 bases from J, leaving 13 bases between. The CDR3 loop is CASTPGGGEQFF. CDR3 nucleotides: TGTGCCAGCACCCCCGGGGGAGGTGAGCAGTTCTTC.

The rearrangement uses TRBV11-3 and TRBJ2-7; 11 bases match TRBD2. There are 15 residues in the CDR3. Germline CDR1 is SGHNT and CDR2 is YENEEA. The V segment lost 5 bases and the J segment 1 base; nucleotides outside the gene matches: 4. CDR3 nucleotide sequence: TGTGCCAGCAGCGTGACTAGCGGGGAATCCTACGAGCAGTACTTC. It encodes CASSVTSGESYEQYF.

The CDR3 DNA is TGTGCCAGCAGCATGAGGCAGGGGACAGGGGCTCCCTACGAGCAGTACTTC. This translates into CASSMRQGTGAPYEQYF. The chain links TRBV7-2 to TRBJ2-7, with 10 positions matching TRBD1. CDR1 is SGHTA, CDR2 FQGNSA, per germline. V was pared by 5 bases and J by 2 bases, with 12 bases of the junction left unmatched. The CDR3 is 17 amino acids.

The CDR3, as DNA: TGTGCCAGCAGCTTGGAGGCAGGGAACACTGAAGCTTTCTTT. As protein: CASSLEAGNTEAFF. The chain uses TRBV5-6 and TRBJ1-1; D is undetermined. From germline, CDR1 is SGHDT and CDR2 YYEEEE. CDR3 size: 14 residues. Trimming took 0 bases from V and 1 from J, leaving 7 bases between them.

The chain couples TRBV5-6 to TRBJ2-5; 10 nucleotides align to TRBD1. The CDR3 is 14 amino acids. Per germline, CDR1 SGHDT and CDR2 YYEEEE. J gave up 4 bases and V 3 bases, and 3 bases lay outside the gene matches. The CDR3 sequence: CASSWRTGGETQYF. The CDR3 bases are TGTGCCAGCAGCTGGCGGACAGGGGGAGAGACCCAGTACTTC.

The chain couples TRBV18 to TRBJ2-7; D unclear. Trimming removed 2 bases from V and 2 bases from J, with 7 bases in between. The CDR3 covers 13 residues. CDR1 KGHSH and CDR2 LQKENI come from the germline V gene. CDR3 DNA sequence: TGTGCCAGCTCACCAGGACGGACCTACGAGCAGTACTTC. Its protein is CASSPGRTYEQYF.

The V gene is TRBV7-6, the J gene TRBJ2-3, with TRBD2 matching over 12 bases. Germline values: CDR1 SGHVS, CDR2 FNYEAQ. J gave up 2 bases and V 1 base, and 7 bases lay outside the gene matches. The CDR3 has 18 amino acids. The CDR3 DNA reads as TGTGCCAGCAGCTTAGTGCCCCTAGCGGGGGGGGTCACAGATACGCAGTATTTT. Protein product: CASSLVPLAGGVTDTQYF.

The chain recombines TRBV10-2 with TRBJ1-1; D gene unclear. The V and J ends lost 10 bases and 6 bases respectively, with 15 bases between them. CDR3 length equals 12 residues. CDR1 and CDR2 (germline): WSHSY, SAAADI. CDR3 region: CATLTRKAEAFF. In nucleotides, the CDR3 is TGCGCCACCCTGACAAGAAAAGCTGAAGCTTTCTTT.

This clone showed up just a few times. V is TRBV5-5 and J is TRBJ1-6, with unresolved D. Looked up from germline, CDR1 is SGHKS and CDR2 is YYEKEE (reference sequence). V lost 0 bases to trimming and J lost 8 bases, with 3 bases between them. The CDR3 has 12 amino acids. The CDR3, as DNA: TGTGCCAGCAGCTTGGTGGATTCACCCCTCCACTTT. As protein: CASSLVDSPLHF.

The V gene is TRBV5-4, the J gene TRBJ1-2, with D tentatively TRBD1 (5 bases). The ends were cut back, 4 bases at V and 2 bases at J, with 15 bases in the middle. Per germline, CDR1 SGHNT and CDR2 YYREEE (reference sequence). There are 15 residues in the CDR3. CDR3 nucleotide sequence: TGTGCCAGCAGCCGAGGGGAAGTGGCAAACTATGGCTACACCTTC. Translating gives CASSRGEVANYGYTF.

In nucleotides, the CDR3 is TGCAGCGTTGAAGGACTAGCGGGGGCCCTCACAGATACGCAGTATTTT. Translated, it gives CSVEGLAGALTDTQYF. The chain links TRBV29-1 to TRBJ2-3; 12 nucleotides line up with TRBD2. Germline V gives CDR1 SQVTM, CDR2 ANQGSEA. V dropped 1 base and J dropped 2; count of bases not matched to a gene: 4. This CDR3 has 16 residues.

The V gene is TRBV5-1, the J gene TRBJ2-3; 7 bases map to TRBD1. Per the germline V gene, CDR1 is SGHRS and CDR2 is YFSETQ. The J segment lost 3 bases and the V segment lost 2 bases, leaving 3 bases of the junction unmatched. This CDR3 has 14 amino acids. CDR3 sequence: CASSFGTATDTQYF. CDR3 in DNA: TGCGCCAGCAGCTTCGGGACAGCAACAGATACGCAGTATTTT.

This clone is judged medium-sized. The rearrangement links TRBV2 to TRBJ1-4; unclear D gene. Trimming removed 10 bases from V and 10 bases from J, with 10 bases in between. Germline CDR1 and CDR2: SNHLY and FYNNEI. The CDR3 runs 10 residues. Here the CDR3 DNA reads TGTGCCACCCTGGACCGAAAACTGTTTTTT. It codes for CATLDRKLFF.